This T cell receptor beta chain was recorded in a study of spatial heterogeneity in lung cancer. Time point of the sample: sample taken at primary tumor resection. The sequenced material consisted of unsorted whole RNA from tumor, nontumor lung or frozen PBMC. TCRdb called the 5' RACE reads again in MiXCR, with one record for every CDR3 protein. The sample lists about 26,000 distinct CDR3 sequences, 9.5% to 15% seen once, with roughly 25% in the top ten. Trimming left V 5 bases short and J 1 base short, with 12 bases between. The CDR3 runs 14 residues. Per germline, CDR1 SNHLY and CDR2 FYNNEI. The receptor's source is a female donor with early-stage non-small cell lung cancer. Here the sequenced sample was PBMCs, taken at surgery. This sequence joins TRBV2 and TRBJ2-7; a weak D match, TRBD2 (5 bases). The CDR3 coding sequence is TGTGCCAGCAGTAAGACCCGGGGATCCTACGAGCAGTACTTC. This translates into CASSKTRGSYEQYF.